This TCR beta chain was captured by sequencing in a study of vaccination and CD4 T cells after COVID-19. The wider study: Those taking part got two shots of either the BNT162b2 or the mRNA-1273 vaccine.

The Oncomine TCR Beta short-read assay was what sequenced the DNA obtained from cultured CD4+ T cells. The authors extracted genomic DNA from cultured CD4+ T cells. Using its own MiXCR run on the PCR reads, TCRdb lists one record per CDR3 protein. The table includes around 18,000 distinct CDR3 sequences, approximately 35% detected once. This CDR3 has 13 amino acids. With 6 bases clipped from V and 2 bases from J, the junction kept 3 bases outside the gene matches. CDR1 and CDR2 from the germline V gene are MNHNS and SASEGT. Remarks on this clonotype: Its antigen is unknown.

The study, taken as a whole, reports: Looking at convalescent patients, 304 of their 307 vaccine-specific clones were spike mono-reactive. With convalescent patients, a median roughly 83% of reactive clones emerged solely after vaccination.

The sample's treatment: roughly ten-day PBMC culture with coronavirus spike peptide pools or control peptides (ViraFEST assay). The receptor was isolated from a human donor who received a COVID-19 vaccine. The chain uses TRBV6-1 and TRBJ2-7; 8 bases fit TRBD1. This material consisted of CD4+ T cells from blood, cultured in vitro, taken before SARS-CoV-2 vaccination. The CDR3 region has the DNA TGTGCCAGCAGATTGGGACAGGCCTACGAGCAGTACTTC. Residues: CASRLGQAYEQYF.